This TCR beta chain comes out of a study of T-cell memory formation after mild COVID-19. Study summary: There were largely donor-specific TCR clusters. Points from the study as a whole: Clonal second-wave expansions that peaked on day 37 had unconfirmed SARS-CoV-2 specificity.

Sample barcodes and UMIs were carried by the TCR alpha and TCR beta cDNA libraries that 5'RACE generated with constant-segment primers. TCRdb analysed the 5' RACE reads with MiXCR anew, one entry per CDR3 protein. The table shows about 140,000 distinct CDR3 sequences, with 11% to 15% occurring only once. This clonotype was observed a handful of times. Its cognate antigen is unknown. Germline CDR1 SEHNR, CDR2 FQNEAQ (reference sequence). With 0 bases removed from V and 7 bases from J, the gap between germline ends came to 15 bases. This CDR3 region has 15 residues. The receptor's source is an adult woman who had mild COVID-19 (a few samples of this study predate the infection). Cell type and time point are not known. V and J are TRBV7-9 and TRBJ1-2, with D possibly matching TRBD1 (6 bases). Sequencing was carried out using PBMCs or a T cell subset sorted from them (not recorded which). CDR3 residues: CASSLAAEGGFGYTF. CDR3 in DNA: TGTGCCAGCAGCTTAGCAGCAGAGGGGGGGTTTGGCTACACCTTC.